One sample yielded the 9 T cell receptor beta chains listed below, sequenced in a study of human T cells and chemical hapten exposure. TCRdb re-called the RACE reads through MiXCR, storing one row per CDR3 protein. The sample lists about 85,000 distinct CDR3 sequences, approximately 10% occurring once. As for time point: patch test 2, 6 weeks after DPC sensitization. Treatment meaning: therapeutic diphenylcyclopropenone sensitization with weekly scalp DPC. The sequenced sample was whole blood, obtained in connection with sensitization to the hapten diphenylcyclopropenone (DPC). Receptors originate from a young man with alopecia areata. Some clones in this sample may be carry-over from other donors' samples.

The sample holds many counts of this clonotype. The chain joins TRBV2 to TRBJ2-2, with 7 bases matching TRBD2. The CDR3 is 13 residues long. Trimming cost V 8 bases and J 6 bases; bases outside gene matches: 6. Germline V gene sequence: CDR1 SNHLY, CDR2 FYNNEI. Here the CDR3 reads CASPGLVPGELFF. The CDR3 DNA follows: TGTGCCAGCCCCGGACTAGTACCCGGGGAGCTGTTTTTT.

The sample holds a few counts of this clonotype. J is TRBJ1-1 and V is TRBV29-1; the match to TRBD1 covers 8 bases. J gave up 1 base and V 7 bases, and 5 bases lay outside the gene matches. Germline V lookup: CDR1 SQVTM, CDR2 ANQGSEA. CDR3 size: 13 residues. The CDR3 sequence is CSGRGQGNTEAFF. In DNA form, the CDR3 reads TGCAGCGGCAGGGGGCAGGGGAACACTGAAGCTTTCTTT.

The V and J genes are TRBV10-3 and TRBJ2-1; 8 bases fit TRBD2. J lost 3 bases, V lost 6 bases, and 4 bases had no gene match. This CDR3 is built from 14 residues. The germline V gene has CDR1 ENHRY and CDR2 SYGVKD. The CDR3 loop is CAISYSGVYNEQFF. DNA of the CDR3: TGTGCCATCAGCTATAGCGGGGTCTACAATGAGCAGTTCTTC.

In this sample, this clonotype turned up many times. This rearrangement joins TRBV7-6 to TRBJ2-3, with 8 bases identical to TRBD2. The CDR3 contains 16 residues. Germline V gene lookup returns CDR1 SGHVS and CDR2 FNYEAQ. J was trimmed by 2 bases and V by 4 bases; bases with no gene match: 8. The CDR3 sequence: CASSSTSGGDTDTQYF. The CDR3 DNA reads TGTGCCAGCAGCTCGACAAGCGGGGGAGACACAGATACGCAGTATTTT. Full variable domain (outside the CDR3, taken from reference TRBV7-6 and TRBJ2-3): GAGVSQSPRYKVTKRGQDVALRCDPISGHVSLYWYRQALGQGPEFLTYFNYEAQQDKSGLPNDRFSAERPEGSISTLTIQRTEQRDSAMYRCASSSTSGGDTDTQYFGPGTRLTVL.

There are a few counts of this clonotype. The chain combines TRBV5-6 with TRBJ2-5; TRBD1 aligns across 8 bases. Germline CDR1 SGHDT, CDR2 YYEEEE. The CDR3 has 16 amino acids. The trim removed 1 base at V and 0 bases at J, leaving 5 bases unmatched. For the CDR3, the DNA is TGTGCCAGCAGCTTGTTGCAGGGGGCCTACCAAGAGACCCAGTACTTC. Amino acid sequence: CASSLLQGAYQETQYF.

The sample holds many counts of this clonotype. This chain uses TRBV20-1 with TRBJ1-2; no definite D call. Trimming left V 1 base short and J 8 bases short, with 8 bases between. CDR1 and CDR2 from the germline V gene are DFQATT and SNEGSKA (reference sequence). The CDR3 extends over 11 amino acids. CDR3 sequence reads: CSARGLGGYTF. The CDR3 nucleotides are TGCAGTGCTAGAGGGCTTGGAGGCTACACCTTC.

This clonotype has at least ten counts. The chain is built from TRBV4-1 and TRBJ1-3, with D possibly being TRBD1 (5 bases). The germline gives CDR1 MGHRA, CDR2 YSYEKL. This CDR3 has 16 residues. V lost 1 base, J lost 3 bases, and 13 bases lay in between. CDR3 sequence reads: CASSQVPGLGGNTIYF. The CDR3 DNA is TGCGCCAGCAGCCAAGTCCCAGGGCTAGGTGGAAACACCATATATTTT.

At least ten counts were recorded for this clonotype. The J gene is TRBJ2-7, the V gene TRBV6-2 or TRBV6-3, with D possibly matching TRBD1 (6 bases). Germline loops: CDR1 MNHEY, CDR2 SVGEGT. CDR3 length equals 18 residues. V was clipped by 6 bases and J by 1 base, with 25 bases between them. The CDR3 is CASRRTTGTGYLSYEQYF. CDR3 bases: TGTGCCAGCAGGCGAACCACAGGGACCGGATACCTTTCCTACGAGCAGTACTTC.

This clonotype was detected a few times. The genes are TRBV7-6 and TRBJ2-1; 8 positions agree with TRBD1. The CDR3 consists of 12 residues. The V segment lost 4 bases and the J segment 7 bases; nucleotides outside the gene matches: 0. Germline CDR1 reads SGHVS; CDR2 reads FNYEAQ. As DNA, the CDR3 is TGTGCCAGCAGCTGGACAGGGAATGAGCAGTTCTTC. The encoded protein is CASSWTGNEQFF.